This TCR beta chain was captured by sequencing in a study of human T cells and chemical hapten exposure. In the study overall: Minor pooled library volume differences mainly drove per-sample TCR yield variation.

As the library was built, unique molecular identifiers were attached to individual cDNA molecules. TCRdb ran MiXCR on the RACE reads and lists one entry per CDR3 protein. The profile covers roughly 71,000 distinct CDR3 sequences, with around 6.1% appearing a single time and around 3.6% taken by the ten largest. Described time point: healthy volunteer bleed at 6 weeks. Extraction of total RNA was performed on unfractionated whole blood. CDR3 size: 15 residues. Losses at the gene ends were 6 bases for V and 5 bases for J; bases not matched to a gene: 10. Germline V gene sequence: CDR1 MDHEN, CDR2 SYDVKM. General study results and limits: TCRs exceeding a frequency of 1 in 1000 stayed unchanged under DPC sensitization.

This clonotype has just a few counts. What it binds is not known. Material: whole blood. This TCR derives from a female donor in good health. Some clones in this sample may be carry-over from other donors' samples. V and J are TRBV28 and TRBJ2-5, with 9 nucleotides matching TRBD1. CDR3: CASSPGTGLQETQYF. The DNA for the CDR3 is TGTGCCAGCAGCCCCGGGACAGGGCTTCAGGAGACCCAGTACTTC.